Listed below are T cell receptor beta chains from one sample, sequenced in a study of post-analysis software for immune sequencing data. MiXCR, run by TCRdb on the PCR reads, gives a single entry per CDR3 protein. The sample includes hundreds of thousands of distinct CDR3 sequences, about 32% of them seen just once. Specimen: blood. The origin of the receptors is a girl aged 5-17 years with multiple sclerosis. CDR3s include the opening cysteine and the closing phenylalanine or tryptophan. The D gene is left open where the match is weak. Some rows mark clone size as missing; the rest say once, few, many or name a class of expanded clone.

CSAREWLRYNQPQHF	TGCAGTGCTAGAGAGTGGCTCCGATACAATCAGCCCCAGCATTTT	.	TRBV20-1	.	TRBJ1-5
CSARGLSSYNEQFF	TGCAGTGCTAGAGGACTAAGCTCCTACAATGAGCAGTTCTTC	.	TRBV20-1	.	TRBJ2-1
CASSQNGVSYNEQFF	TGTGCCAGCAGCCAAAACGGGGTCTCCTACAATGAGCAGTTCTTC	.	TRBV3-1	.	TRBJ2-1
CASSQDLGSEGYTF	TGCGCCAGCAGCCAAGATTTGGGTTCAGAAGGCTACACCTTC	few	TRBV4-3	.	TRBJ1-2
CASSLDTNWGETQYF	TGTGCCAGCAGCTTAGATACCAATTGGGGGGAGACCCAGTACTTC	.	TRBV7-2	.	TRBJ2-5
CSASDPVAGGLNEQFF	TGCAGTGCAAGTGACCCCGTAGCGGGAGGTCTCAATGAGCAGTTCTTC	.	TRBV20-1	TRBD2	TRBJ2-1
CATSDGTIALFF	TGTGCCACCAGTGATGGGACTATCGCACTGTTTTTT	.	TRBV24-1	.	TRBJ1-4
CAISGRTGTAEAFF	TGTGCCATCAGTGGAAGGACAGGGACCGCTGAAGCTTTCTTT	.	TRBV10-3	TRBD1	TRBJ1-1
CSGSGLEAGGNEQFF	TGCAGCGGATCGGGACTCGAGGCAGGGGGCAATGAGCAGTTCTTC	.	TRBV29-1	.	TRBJ2-1
CASSPRPGRDRDNSPLHF	TGCGCCAGCAGCCCCCGTCCCGGTCGGGACAGGGATAATTCACCCCTCCACTTT	few	TRBV5-1	TRBD1	TRBJ1-6
CASRSLAGGCDGQYF	TGTGCCAGCAGATCCCTAGCGGGAGGTTGCGACGGGCAGTACTTC	.	TRBV7-2	TRBD2	TRBJ2-4
CASSPGQSSGQPQHF	TGTGCCAGCAGCCCGGGACAGTCCTCGGGGCAGCCCCAGCATTTT	.	TRBV2	TRBD1	TRBJ1-5
CASSEGVSVRDTQYF	TGTGCCAGCAGCGAGGGGGTCTCCGTTAGGGATACGCAGTATTTT	.	TRBV9	.	TRBJ2-3
CASSGSTIYF	TGTGCCAGCTCTGGAAGCACCATATATTTT	.	TRBV11-2	.	TRBJ1-3
CASSIQSFSFTDTQYF	TGTGCCAGCAGCATCCAGTCCTTTAGCTTCACAGATACGCAGTATTTT	few	TRBV21-1	.	TRBJ2-3
CASSPQAHSCGYTF	TGCGCCAGCAGCCCCCAGGCCCATAGCTGTGGCTACACCTTC	.	TRBV4-3	.	TRBJ1-2
CSAREEGRAGEAFF	TGCAGTGCTAGAGAGGAAGGGAGGGCCGGTGAAGCTTTCTTT	once	TRBV20-1	.	TRBJ1-1
CASSRQQLNEKLFF	TGTGCCAGCAGCCGACAGCAGCTAAATGAAAAACTGTTTTTT	few	TRBV7-9	.	TRBJ1-4
CATSRDWGINSPLHF	TGTGCCACCAGCAGAGATTGGGGAATAAATTCACCCCTCCACTTT	few	TRBV15	.	TRBJ1-6
CASSPLISNQPQHF	TGTGCCAGCAGTCCCCTCATTAGCAATCAGCCCCAGCATTTT	few	TRBV25-1	.	TRBJ1-5
CASSESRASGRWEQFF	TGCGCCAGCAGTGAGTCGAGGGCTAGCGGAAGGTGGGAGCAGTTCTTC	few	TRBV10-2	TRBD2	TRBJ2-1
CATGSQQPQHF	TGTGCCACCGGATCACAGCAGCCCCAGCATTTT	.	TRBV24-1	.	TRBJ1-5
CASSPDREDGYTF	TGTGCCAGCAGCCCCGACAGGGAGGATGGCTACACCTTC	few	TRBV7-9	TRBD1	TRBJ1-2
CSVEEGGRGTEAFF	TGCAGCGTTGAAGAGGGGGGGAGGGGGACTGAAGCTTTCTTT	few	TRBV29-1	.	TRBJ1-1
CASSLPGLAHEQFF	TGTGCCAGCAGTTTACCCGGACTAGCCCATGAGCAGTTCTTC	few	TRBV6-5	TRBD2	TRBJ2-1
CATQGASFLYGYTF	TGTGCCACCCAGGGGGCCTCTTTCCTCTATGGCTACACCTTC	.	TRBV10-3	TRBD1	TRBJ1-2
CASSQERLAGVRAKNIQYF	TGTGCCAGCAGCCAAGAGAGGCTAGCGGGAGTGCGAGCCAAAAACATTCAGTACTTC	.	TRBV14	TRBD2	TRBJ2-4
CASSVNGQAGYGYTF	TGCGCCAGCAGCGTAAACGGACAGGCGGGTTATGGCTACACCTTC	few	TRBV10-2	TRBD1	TRBJ1-2
CASSDRQARYQETQYF	TGCGCCAGCAGTGATCGCCAAGCGCGGTACCAAGAGACCCAGTACTTC	.	TRBV10-1	.	TRBJ2-5
CATSRDRGGTKNIQYF	TGTGCCACCAGCAGAGATCGGGGGGGAACCAAAAACATTCAGTACTTC	few	TRBV15	TRBD2	TRBJ2-4
CASSPETVIHEQYF	TGTGCCAGCAGCCCCGAGACAGTAATCCACGAGCAGTACTTC	few	TRBV7-9	.	TRBJ2-7
CASSPTSGPRVYEQYF	TGTGCCAGCAGCCCTACTAGCGGGCCCAGAGTCTACGAGCAGTACTTC	.	TRBV7-9	TRBD2	TRBJ2-7
CASSLRTGTTEAFF	TGTGCCAGCAGCTTAAGGACAGGGACTACTGAAGCTTTCTTT	few	TRBV7-9	TRBD1	TRBJ1-1
CASFHGDIDEQFF	TGTGCCAGCTTTCACGGGGACATCGATGAGCAGTTCTTC	.	TRBV6-6	.	TRBJ2-1
CASSSDSVEQPQHF	TGTGCCAGCAGTTCCGACAGTGTCGAGCAGCCCCAGCATTTT	.	TRBV12-3/TRBV12-4	.	TRBJ1-5
CASRTVSSYNEQFF	TGTGCCAGCCGGACGGTAAGCTCCTACAATGAGCAGTTCTTC	.	TRBV2	.	TRBJ2-1
CSVESRQGSTAYGHTF	TGCAGCGTTGAGTCCCGACAGGGGTCGACAGCCTATGGCCACACCTTC	.	TRBV29-1	TRBD1	TRBJ1-2
CSVRDTPYEQYF	TGCAGCGTTAGGGACACCCCCTACGAGCAGTACTTC	few	TRBV29-1	.	TRBJ2-7
CASSFNRAKNIQYF	TGTGCCAGCAGTTTTAACAGAGCCAAAAACATTCAGTACTTC	.	TRBV28	.	TRBJ2-4
CASREGGLAGITDTQYF	TGTGCCAGCCGCGAGGGGGGACTAGCGGGGATCACAGATACGCAGTATTTT	.	TRBV5-4	TRBD2	TRBJ2-3
CASSLAASGGGNEQFF	TGTGCCAGCAGCTTAGCGGCCAGCGGGGGGGGCAATGAGCAGTTCTTC	.	TRBV7-2	TRBD2	TRBJ2-1